These T cell receptor beta chains were read from a single sample in a study of OX40 agonist ivuxolimab in advanced cancers. TCRdb keeps only in-frame clones here, not all; method: immunoSEQ multiplex PCR. The sample carries about 58,000 clones, 75% to 90% recorded once. The input for sequencing was CD4+ or CD8+ T cells sorted from blood, taken in a trial of the OX40 agonist ivuxolimab. All receptors come from an adult with an advanced solid tumor such as melanoma, head and neck, liver or kidney cancer. Both conserved end residues are part of each CDR3. The order of the fields is D gene, J gene, V gene, clone size, CDR3 protein, CDR3 DNA. A D gene is named only where the DNA matches it firmly. Clone size is not always given. Where it is, it says once, few, many or a class for expanded clones.

>.|TRBJ1-1|TRBV11-3|once
CASSSQTVHNTEAFF
TGTGCCAGCAGCTCCCAGACAGTCCACAACACTGAAGCTTTCTTT
>.|TRBJ2-3|TRBV5-8|.
CASSFKGTWQGDTQYF
TGTGCCAGCAGCTTTAAAGGGACATGGCAGGGAGATACGCAGTATTTT
>TRBD2|TRBJ2-3|TRBV7-8|.
CASSLAPLAGGGADTQYF
TGTGCCAGCAGCTTAGCGCCACTAGCGGGGGGCGGGGCAGATACGCAGTATTTT
>TRBD1|TRBJ1-2|TRBV27|.
CASRSTGGNYGYTF
TGTGCCAGCAGGAGTACAGGGGGCAACTATGGCTACACCTTC
>TRBD1|TRBJ2-7|TRBV2|.
CASRSGQGADYEQYF
TGTGCCAGCAGGTCGGGACAGGGGGCTGATTACGAGCAGTACTTC
>.|TRBJ2-1|TRBV28|.
CASSPRGRGFDEQFF
TGTGCCAGCAGTCCCCGGGGACGGGGGTTTGATGAGCAGTTCTTC
>.|TRBJ1-1|TRBV5-6|.
CASSLIIGTEAFF
TGTGCCAGCAGCCTAATCATCGGGACTGAAGCTTTCTTT
>TRBD1|TRBJ2-2|TRBV10-1|.
CASSGGTGGVGELFF
TGCGCCAGCAGTGGGGGGACAGGGGGCGTCGGGGAGCTGTTTTTT
>TRBD1|TRBJ1-4|TRBV5-1|.
CASSLADQGGEKLFF
TGCGCCAGCAGCTTGGCCGACCAGGGGGGTGAAAAACTGTTTTTT
>TRBD1|TRBJ1-5|TRBV29-1|.
CSVSSGGGQPQHF
TGCAGCGTCTCATCAGGGGGAGGTCAGCCCCAGCATTTT
>.|TRBJ1-1|TRBV6-1|.
CASLPSTENTEAFF
TGTGCCAGCCTTCCCTCGACAGAAAACACTGAAGCTTTCTTT
>TRBD1|TRBJ1-2|TRBV5-1|.
CASSFGTDVVHGYTF
TGCGCCAGCAGCTTCGGGACAGATGTAGTTCATGGCTACACCTTC
>.|TRBJ1-1|TRBV6-5|few
CASSYRGPRMNTEAFF
TGTGCCAGCAGTTACAGGGGTCCCAGAATGAACACTGAAGCTTTCTTT
>.|TRBJ1-6|TRBV19|.
CASMNPNSPLHF
TGTGCCAGTATGAACCCTAATTCACCCCTCCACTTT
>TRBD1|TRBJ2-7|TRBV11-3|.
CASSLGQGRREQYF
TGTGCCAGCAGCTTGGGACAGGGGAGGAGGGAGCAGTACTTC
>.|TRBJ2-3|TRBV13|.
CASSSSWVDTQYF
TGTGCCAGCAGTTCGTCGTGGGTGGATACGCAGTATTTT
>TRBD1|TRBJ1-2|TRBV18|.
CASSPLPNDRVSGGYTF
TGTGCCAGCTCACCGCTGCCGAACGACAGGGTCTCAGGTGGCTACACCTTC
>.|TRBJ1-1|TRBV11-2|.
CASSSQGGQNTEAFF
TGTGCCAGCAGCTCCCAAGGGGGGCAGAACACTGAAGCTTTCTTT
>TRBD2|TRBJ2-5|TRBV9|.
CASSVGGRGGQETQYF
TGTGCCAGCAGCGTAGGAGGGCGGGGGGGGCAAGAGACCCAGTACTTC
>.|TRBJ1-2|TRBV7-9|.
CASSRRGKTPSGYTF
TGTGCCAGCAGCCGGAGGGGGAAAACCCCATCGGGCTACACCTTC
>TRBD2|TRBJ2-1|TRBV11-2|.
CASSPGGSRGYNEQFF
TGTGCCAGCAGCCCCGGGGGGAGCCGCGGCTACAATGAGCAGTTCTTC
>.|TRBJ2-5|TRBV29-1|medium-sized
CSVEVVAKETQYF
TGCAGCGTTGAAGTAGTAGCGAAAGAGACCCAGTACTTC
>.|TRBJ1-4|TRBV7-6|.
CASSPDGNEKLFF
TGTGCCAGCAGCCCTGATGGTAATGAAAAACTGTTTTTT
>.|TRBJ1-1|TRBV7-2|.
CASSLDVARNTEAFF
TGTGCCAGCAGCTTAGATGTAGCAAGGAACACTGAAGCTTTCTTT
>TRBD1|TRBJ1-2|TRBV19|.
CASSIGQTGVYGYTF
TGTGCCAGTAGTATTGGCCAGACAGGGGTGTATGGCTACACCTTC
>.|TRBJ1-1|TRBV27|.
CASSFSGRDTEAFF
TGTGCCAGCAGTTTTTCGGGCAGGGACACTGAAGCTTTCTTT
>TRBD2|TRBJ2-7|TRBV19|.
CASSKGLAGATYEQYF
TGTGCCAGTAGTAAGGGACTAGCGGGGGCCACCTACGAGCAGTACTTC
>TRBD1|TRBJ1-1|TRBV4-2|.
CASSRGPGAEGASTEAFF
TGTGCCAGCAGCAGGGGCCCTGGTGCAGAGGGGGCGAGCACTGAAGCTTTCTTT
>.|TRBJ1-6|TRBV5-1|.
CASSLGSINSPLHF
TGCGCCAGCAGCCTCGGGTCTATTAATTCACCCCTCCACTTT
>TRBD1|TRBJ2-1|TRBV2|.
CASSDYSGQEGNEQFF
TGTGCCAGCAGTGATTACTCGGGACAGGAGGGAAATGAGCAGTTCTTC
>.|TRBJ2-3|TRBV13|.
CASTSDTDTQYF
TGTGCCAGCACCTCGGACACAGATACGCAGTATTTT
>.|TRBJ2-5|TRBV10-3|.
CATEGSYQETQYF
TGTGCCACCGAGGGTAGCTACCAAGAGACCCAGTACTTC
>.|TRBJ2-5|TRBV12-5|.
CASGPPPGETQYF
TGTGCTAGTGGTCCCCCCCCTGGGGAGACCCAGTACTTC
>.|TRBJ2-3|TRBV11-3|.
CASSLLRSKTDTQYF
TGTGCCAGCAGCCTCCTCCGTAGTAAGACAGATACGCAGTATTTT
>.|TRBJ1-1|TRBV5-1|.
CASSYLTGTPNTEAFF
TGCGCCAGCAGCTACCTAACCGGGACACCGAACACTGAAGCTTTCTTT
>TRBD1|TRBJ1-3|TRBV14|.
CASSHLRDRSSGNTIYF
TGTGCCAGCAGCCACCTCCGGGACAGGAGCTCTGGAAACACCATATATTTT
>.|TRBJ1-1|TRBV15|.
CATSRARRGAQAFF
TGTGCCACCAGCAGAGCGCGGCGGGGGGCGCAAGCTTTCTTT
>.|TRBJ2-1|TRBV5-1|.
CASSLEQASYNEQFF
TGCGCCAGCAGCTTGGAACAGGCCTCCTACAATGAGCAGTTCTTC
>.|TRBJ1-1|TRBV18|.
CASSPQGGQGNTEAFF
TGTGCCAGCTCACCTCAAGGAGGGCAGGGGAACACTGAAGCTTTCTTT
>TRBD1|TRBJ2-7|TRBV7-9|.
CASSPKDRAYEQYF
TGTGCCAGCAGCCCGAAGGACAGGGCCTACGAGCAGTACTTC
>TRBD1|TRBJ2-5|TRBV2|.
CASSEWDRAQETQYF
TGTGCCAGCAGTGAATGGGACAGGGCCCAAGAGACCCAGTACTTC
>TRBD2|TRBJ2-7|TRBV7-6|.
CASSPSGGRPYEQYF
TGTGCCAGCAGTCCTAGCGGGGGCCGTCCCTACGAGCAGTACTTC
>.|TRBJ2-7|TRBV7-2|once
CASSLDGGLNYEQYF
TGTGCCAGCAGCTTAGATGGGGGACTCAACTACGAGCAGTACTTC
>TRBD1|TRBJ1-1|TRBV5-4|.
CASNLDRRNTEAFF
TGTGCCAGCAACTTGGACAGGAGGAACACTGAAGCTTTCTTT
>TRBD2|TRBJ2-3|TRBV5-1|.
CASSPQRGSDTQYF
TGCGCCAGCAGCCCCCAGCGGGGTTCAGATACGCAGTATTTT
>.|TRBJ1-2|TRBV5-1|.
CASSLARANNYGYTF
TGCGCCAGCAGCTTGGCAAGGGCCAATAACTATGGCTACACCTTC
>.|TRBJ1-6|TRBV21-1|few
CASSRKGGVEESSYNSPLHF
TGTGCCAGCAGCAGAAAAGGGGGGGTGGAGGAGAGCTCCTATAATTCACCCCTCCACTTT
>TRBD1|TRBJ1-2|TRBV15|.
CATSYLQGDNYGYTF
TGTGCCACCAGCTACCTCCAGGGGGATAACTATGGCTACACCTTC
>.|TRBJ2-3|TRBV19|.
CASSIGGSPAQYF
TGTGCCAGTAGTATAGGGGGGTCCCCTGCGCAGTATTTT
>.|TRBJ1-6|TRBV5-4|.
CASRDGVGRNSPLHF
TGTGCCAGCAGGGACGGGGTGGGCAGGAATTCACCCCTCCACTTT
>.|TRBJ2-1|TRBV5-1|.
CASSSAQGVGGLSRNEQFF
TGCGCCAGCAGCTCTGCTCAGGGAGTAGGAGGGTTAAGTCGCAATGAGCAGTTCTTC
>.|TRBJ2-6|TRBV4-1|few
CASSQDVGHLKANVLTF
TGCGCCAGCAGCCAAGATGTTGGCCACCTTAAGGCCAACGTCCTGACTTTC
>.|TRBJ2-3|TRBV5-1|few
CASSLAFAGDTQYF
TGCGCCAGCAGCTTGGCCTTTGCTGGAGATACGCAGTATTTT
>TRBD2|TRBJ2-3|TRBV4-1|.
CASSHLGGLAGPNGEDTQYF
TGCGCCAGCAGCCACTTAGGGGGACTAGCGGGGCCCAACGGGGAAGATACGCAGTATTTT
>.|TRBJ2-1|TRBV6-5|.
CASTSLNEQFF
TGTGCCAGCACCAGTCTTAATGAGCAGTTCTTC
>.|TRBJ1-6|TRBV6-5|.
CASSFHGTNSPLHF
TGTGCCAGTAGTTTTCACGGGACGAATTCACCCCTCCACTTT
>.|TRBJ2-1|TRBV4-1|.
CASSPDPNRAGDYNEQFF
TGCGCCAGCAGCCCCGACCCAAACAGGGCTGGTGACTACAATGAGCAGTTCTTC
>TRBD2|TRBJ2-2|TRBV6-5|.
CASITGGGTGELFF
TGTGCCAGCATCACGGGGGGAGGCACCGGGGAGCTGTTTTTT
>.|TRBJ2-7|TRBV18|.
CASSPSGTAYEQYF
TGTGCCAGCTCACCAAGCGGGACAGCCTACGAGCAGTACTTC
>.|TRBJ2-1|TRBV10-3|.
CAISESQESYNEQFF
TGTGCCATCAGTGAGTCACAGGAGTCCTACAATGAGCAGTTCTTC